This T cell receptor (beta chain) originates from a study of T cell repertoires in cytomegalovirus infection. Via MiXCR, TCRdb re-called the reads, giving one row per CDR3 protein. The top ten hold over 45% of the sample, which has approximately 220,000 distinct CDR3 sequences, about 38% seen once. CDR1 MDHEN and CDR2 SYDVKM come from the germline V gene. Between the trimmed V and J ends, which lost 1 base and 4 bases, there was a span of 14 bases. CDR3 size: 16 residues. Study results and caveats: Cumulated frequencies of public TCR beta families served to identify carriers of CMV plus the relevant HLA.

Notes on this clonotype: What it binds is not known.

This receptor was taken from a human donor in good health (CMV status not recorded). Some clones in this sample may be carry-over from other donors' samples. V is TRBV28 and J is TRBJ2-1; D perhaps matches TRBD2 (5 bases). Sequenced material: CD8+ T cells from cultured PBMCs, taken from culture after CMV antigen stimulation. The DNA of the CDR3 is TGTGCCAGCAGTTTATACCGGACGGAGCGGTACAATGAGCAGTTCTTC. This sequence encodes CASSLYRTERYNEQFF.